Below, 13 T cell receptor beta chains from the same sample are listed, as sequenced in a study of blood T cell repertoires in COVID-19. Sequencing was performed with immunoSEQ multiplex PCR; in TCRdb, only in-frame clones are kept and a portion is missing. The table shows approximately 60,000 clones, with approximately 80% occurring only once. Sequencing was carried out using peripheral blood. The receptors come from a woman older than 75 with acute or convalescent COVID-19.

V gene TRBV7-6 combines with J gene TRBJ2-5; 11 nucleotides agree with TRBD2. The CDR3 totals 16 residues. J was trimmed by 5 bases and V by 1 base; bases with no gene match: 6. Looked up from germline, CDR1 is SGHVS and CDR2 is FNYEAQ. The CDR3 sequence: CASSLETSGSGETQYF. The DNA of the CDR3 is TGTGCCAGCAGCTTAGAAACTAGCGGGAGTGGTGAGACCCAGTACTTC.

This clone was picked up one time. The CDR3: CASSRGTEANYGYTF. CDR3 nucleotide sequence: TGTGCCAGCTCTCGCGGGACAGAAGCTAACTATGGCTACACCTTC. V and J are TRBV21-1 and TRBJ1-2; no check of the table's D call, TRBD1, against the DNA was made. TRBV21-1 constitutes a pseudogene. CDR3 length equals 15 residues.

This clone has a handful of counts. V and J are TRBV21-1 and TRBJ1-1; TRBD1 is taken as the D call from the table, unchecked against the DNA. TRBV21-1 counts as a pseudogene. This CDR3 region has 15 residues. The CDR3 spells CASSKARHWDTEAFF. As DNA, the CDR3 is TGTGCCAGCAGCAAAGCTCGACACTGGGACACTGAAGCTTTCTTT.

This chain links TRBV9 with TRBJ2-3, with 10 nucleotides matching TRBD2. The CDR3 runs to 15 residues. V gave up 2 bases and J gave up 5 bases; unmatched junction bases: 5. Germline CDR1 SGDLS, CDR2 YYNGEE. The CDR3 coding sequence is TGTGCCAGCAGCGTCAGCGGGAGGGCCATAGATACGCAGTATTTT. Its translation: CASSVSGRAIDTQYF.

The chain combines TRBV7-3 with TRBJ2-5; the match to TRBD1 covers 7 bases. This CDR3 spans 15 amino acids. From germline, CDR1 is SGHTA and CDR2 FQGTGA. The ends lost 2 bases at V and 1 base at J; junction bases unmatched: 4. The CDR3 DNA is TGTGCCAGCAGCTTACCGGGGACAGCCCAAGAGACCCAGTACTTC. Amino acids: CASSLPGTAQETQYF.

In regard to this clone: An end of the junction does not agree with germline; a read error may underlie this. The chain uses TRBV6-1 and TRBJ2-1, with D perhaps matching TRBD2 (5 bases). The CDR3 has 14 amino acids. Germline values: CDR1 MNHNS, CDR2 SASEGT. As DNA, the CDR3 is TGTGCCAGCAGTGAATCTCCTAGCCGGGCCCTCAGGCTCTTC. It is translated as CASSESPSRALRLF.

The chain links TRBV27 to TRBJ2-7; TRBD1 matches 7 bases. J lost 1 base, V lost 4 bases, and 7 bases had no gene match. CDR3 length: 15 amino acids. Germline V lookup: CDR1 MNHEY, CDR2 SMNVEV (reference sequence). In DNA, the CDR3 is TGTGCCAGCAGTTCCCTCTCGACAGGGTCCTACGAGCAGTACTTC. This sequence encodes CASSSLSTGSYEQYF.

This chain joins TRBV6-2 or TRBV6-3 and TRBJ2-3; 10 bases align to TRBD2. Germline V gene lookup returns CDR1 MNHEY and CDR2 SVGEGT. The trim removed 0 bases at V and 4 bases at J, leaving 13 bases unmatched. This CDR3 has 19 amino acids. The CDR3: CASSYSGTSAGRRADTQYF. In DNA form, the CDR3 reads TGTGCCAGCAGTTACTCGGGGACTAGCGCGGGCCGGCGAGCAGATACGCAGTATTTT.

The chain carries TRBV5-1 and TRBJ2-7, with TRBD2 identical over 8 bases. The V and J ends lost 6 bases and 4 bases, in that order; junction bases with no gene match: 6. From germline, CDR1 is SGHRS and CDR2 YFSETQ. The CDR3 is 13 amino acids. The CDR3 region is CASNPGGDYEQYF. CDR3 nucleotide sequence: TGCGCCAGCAACCCGGGAGGGGATTACGAGCAGTACTTC.

The chain joins TRBV7-2 to TRBJ1-1, with D possibly matching TRBD1 (5 bases). V was shortened by 2 bases and J by 6 bases, with 10 bases between the two germline ends. Germline lookup yields CDR1 SGHTA and CDR2 FQGNSA. This CDR3 has 13 residues. The DNA for the CDR3 is TGTGCCAGCAGCTTATCGGGGGTATCTGAAGCTTTCTTT. Its protein product is CASSLSGVSEAFF.

This chain uses TRBV10-3 with TRBJ2-7; 7 bases are shared with TRBD2. The CDR3 spans 13 residues. Germline CDR1 and CDR2: ENHRY and SYGVKD. Trimming cost V 8 bases and J 3 bases; bases outside gene matches: 7. The CDR3 spells CAIGGDSSYEQYF. The CDR3 coding sequence is TGTGCCATCGGGGGGGACTCCAGCTACGAGCAGTACTTC.

This chain uses TRBV25-1 with TRBJ2-7, with D possibly matching TRBD2 (6 bases). The CDR3 extends over 17 amino acids. The V gene's germline CDR1 is MGHDK and CDR2 SYGVNS. Deletions cut 3 bases from V and 3 bases from J, with 21 bases between. The CDR3 region is CASSDPQGTGESYEQYF. The DNA for the CDR3 is TGTGCCAGCAGTGACCCCCAAGGTACGGGAGAAAGCTACGAGCAGTACTTC.

In this sample, this clone turned up many times. The sample contains more than one DNA sequence encoding this CDR3. The chain recombines TRBV28 with TRBJ2-2; 7 bases are a match to TRBD2. Losses at the gene ends were 4 bases for V and 5 bases for J; bases not matched to a gene: 1. CDR1 and CDR2 from the germline V gene are MDHEN and SYDVKM. The CDR3 length is 13 residues. CDR3 sequence: CASSWRGTGELFF. The DNA for the CDR3 is TGTGCCAGCAGTTGGCGGGGGACCGGGGAGCTGTTTTTT.